A selection of T cell receptor beta chains follows, all from one sample in a study of shared clonotypes between healthy human individuals. Assay used: immunoSEQ multiplex PCR; TCRdb lists only in-frame clones, some missing. The table records approximately 2.5 million clones, roughly 93% of them present only once. The specimen was naive CD4+ T cells from PBMCs. The source of these receptors is a man between 18 and 29 years old in good health. Some clones in this sample may be carry-over from other donors' samples. The CDR3 runs from the conserved cysteine through the conserved F or W. The D gene is left open where the match is weak. Only some rows state a clone size, as once, few, many or a class for expanded clones.

d_call,j_call,clone_size,v_call,cdr3_length,cdr3_nt,cdr3_aa
.,TRBJ1-6,.,TRBV7-2,14,TGTGCCACCGCCGGGGTAGGGGATAATTCACCCCTCCACTTT,CATAGVGDNSPLHF
.,TRBJ2-2,few,TRBV28,13,TGTGCCAGCAGTTTCGGGAACACCGGGGAGCTGTTTTTT,CASSFGNTGELFF
.,TRBJ2-2,.,TRBV7-3,16,TGTGCCAGCAGCTTAACTTCCCCCGGGTTTGGAGGGGAGCTGTTTTTT,CASSLTSPGFGGELFF
.,TRBJ1-1,.,TRBV5-6,16,TGTGCCAGCAGCAAGTACGCCGGGACTCTTACAACTGAAGCTTTCTTT,CASSKYAGTLTTEAFF
.,TRBJ2-2,.,TRBV5-1,13,TGCGCCAGCGCATATTGGGGGGCCGGGGAGCTGTTTTTT,CASAYWGAGELFF
.,TRBJ1-3,.,TRBV7-3,11,TGTGCCAGCAGCTTTACGAACACCATATATTTT,CASSFTNTIYF
.,TRBJ2-2,.,TRBV6-1,15,TGTGCCAGCAGTGAAGCGCTTGGGGCCTCCGGGGAGCTGTTTTTT,CASSEALGASGELFF
.,TRBJ2-6,.,TRBV5-1,18,TGCGCCAGCAGCTTGGCCCTAAGTTCCGGGTTGGGGGCCAACGTCCTGACTTTC,CASSLALSSGLGANVLTF
.,TRBJ2-3,.,TRBV4-1,14,TGCGCCAGCAGCAGGACGGCATTAACAGATACGCAGTATTTT,CASSRTALTDTQYF
TRBD2,TRBJ2-7,.,TRBV2,15,TGTGCCAGCAGTGAATTAGCGGGAGGGCCGGGCGAGCAGTACTTC,CASSELAGGPGEQYF
TRBD1,TRBJ2-1,.,TRBV6-5,11,TGTGCCTCCGTACAGGGGCATGAGCAGTTCTTC,CASVQGHEQFF
.,TRBJ2-3,.,TRBV9,14,TGTGCCAGCAGCGTAGCAGGGGCGGCCGCGTTTTCGACTTTT,CASSVAGAAAFSTF
TRBD2,TRBJ2-1,.,TRBV7-3,17,TGTGCCAGCAGCCTCGACCCCCGGGGGGGTCCCTACAATGAGCAGTTCTTC,CASSLDPRGGPYNEQFF
.,TRBJ2-1,.,TRBV11-3,14,TGTGCCAGCAGCTTAGTTTCTCGGGACAATGAGCAGTTCTTC,CASSLVSRDNEQFF
.,TRBJ2-7,once,TRBV7-9,13,TGTGCCAGCAGCAGGACTGAAGGGTTGGAGCAGTACTTC,CASSRTEGLEQYF
TRBD1,TRBJ2-2,.,TRBV28,15,TGTGCCAGCAGTTTAGGGACAGGGAACTCCGGGGAGCTGTTTTTT,CASSLGTGNSGELFF
.,TRBJ2-1,.,TRBV5-8,15,TGTGCCAGCAGCTTAGGGGGAGGGACCTACAATGAGCAGTTCTTC,CASSLGGGTYNEQFF
.,TRBJ2-1,.,TRBV29-1,14,TGCAGCGTTAGGGAGGACCCGGCGGGCAATGAGCAGTTCTTC,CSVREDPAGNEQFF
TRBD2,TRBJ2-2,.,TRBV5-1,16,TGCGCCAGCAAGAGACTAGCGGGTTCGAACACCGGGGAGCTGTTTTTT,CASKRLAGSNTGELFF
.,TRBJ1-5,.,TRBV5-6,15,TGTGCCAGCAGCTTGGGCGGGACAATGAATCAGCCCCAGCATTTT,CASSLGGTMNQPQHF
.,TRBJ1-5,.,TRBV10-3,15,TGTGCCATCAGTGACAGATTCGCGAGGGCTAATGCCCAGCATTTT,CAISDRFARANAQHF
.,TRBJ1-2,.,TRBV28,13,TGTGCCAGCAGCGAGGGGGGCGTCTATGGCTACACCTTC,CASSEGGVYGYTF
TRBD2,TRBJ2-3,.,TRBV5-1,16,TGCGCCAGCAGCTTGGTCGGGTCGGGAGGGCTAGATACGCAGTATTTT,CASSLVGSGGLDTQYF
.,TRBJ2-1,.,TRBV9,16,TGTGCCAGCAGCGTGAAGGCTGAGGGGGCCTACAATGAGCAGTTCTTC,CASSVKAEGAYNEQFF
.,TRBJ2-6,.,TRBV19,16,TGTGCCAGTAGTAACCACCGGGAGCCTGGGGCCAACGTCCTGACTTTC,CASSNHREPGANVLTF
.,TRBJ2-3,.,TRBV6-4,11,TGTGCCAGCAGGATCGGGGATACGCAGTATTTT,CASRIGDTQYF
.,TRBJ1-1,.,TRBV2,14,TGTGCCAGCAGTGGTTGGGTACCGGACACTGAAGCTTTCTTT,CASSGWVPDTEAFF
.,TRBJ2-7,.,TRBV5-1,13,TGCGCCAGCAGCTTGTTCGAGGGATACGAGCAGTACTTC,CASSLFEGYEQYF
TRBD1,TRBJ1-1,.,TRBV5-1,14,TGCGCCAGCAGCTCGGGACAGGGAGTCACTGAAGCTTTCTTT,CASSSGQGVTEAFF
.,TRBJ2-3,few,TRBV28,14,TGTGCCAGCAGTTTTCTAGCCGGCACAGATACGCAGTATTTT,CASSFLAGTDTQYF
TRBD2,TRBJ2-1,.,TRBV7-2,16,TGTGCCAGCAGCTTAGTTGCTAGCGGGAGGGGGAATGAGCAGTTCTTC,CASSLVASGRGNEQFF
.,TRBJ1-1,.,TRBV7-3,13,TGTGCCAGCAGCTTAAGGTCTGGCACTGAAGCTTTCTTT,CASSLRSGTEAFF
TRBD1,TRBJ2-4,.,TRBV5-6,14,TGTGCCAGCAGCCAACAGGGGATCAAAAACATTCAGTACTTC,CASSQQGIKNIQYF
.,TRBJ2-7,.,TRBV19,14,TGTGCCAGTAGCCATACTAGAAGGGCCTACGAGCAGTACTTC,CASSHTRRAYEQYF
.,TRBJ2-2,.,TRBV7-9,13,TGTGCCAGCAGCTTAGGACCGCCAAAGGAGCTGTTTTTT,CASSLGPPKELFF
.,TRBJ2-2,once,TRBV7-9,17,TGTGCCAGCAGCTTAGACGGTTGGGGGAAGAACACCGGGGAGCTGTTTTTT,CASSLDGWGKNTGELFF
TRBD2,TRBJ2-7,.,TRBV25-1,15,TGTGCCAGCAGTGAACCGGGGGGAAGATTGTACGAGCAGTACTTC,CASSEPGGRLYEQYF
.,TRBJ1-5,.,TRBV30,14,TGTGCCTGGAGTGTACCGGGAAGGGATCGGCCCCAGCATTTT,CAWSVPGRDRPQHF
TRBD1,TRBJ2-4,.,TRBV7-2,16,TGTGCCAGCAGCCCCATGACAGGGGGGTCCAAAAACATTCAGTACTTC,CASSPMTGGSKNIQYF
.,TRBJ1-3,.,TRBV6-6,14,TGTGCCAGCAGCTCCATTTCCTCTGGAAACACCATATATTTT,CASSSISSGNTIYF
TRBD2,TRBJ2-1,once,TRBV9,20,TGTGCCAGCAGCACCCAAGGGGCTAGCGGGAGCCTCCCCCTCGTCAATGAGCAGTTCTTC,CASSTQGASGSLPLVNEQFF
.,TRBJ2-1,.,TRBV25-1,17,TGTGCCAGCAGTGAATATTGGGCGGGCAGCTCCTACAATGAGCAGTTCTTC,CASSEYWAGSSYNEQFF
.,TRBJ2-4,.,TRBV19,15,TGTGCCAGTAGTATCTGGGACGTAGCCAAAAACATTCAGTACTTC,CASSIWDVAKNIQYF
TRBD1,TRBJ1-2,.,TRBV19,12,TGTGCCAGTTGGGACAGGGCCTATGGCTACACCTTC,CASWDRAYGYTF
.,TRBJ2-7,.,TRBV29-1,14,TGCAGCGTTGAAGATCGGCGGCAGACCTACGAGCAGTACTTC,CSVEDRRQTYEQYF
.,TRBJ2-3,.,TRBV5-4,14,TGTGCCAGCAGCCCCGACCAGTGGACAGATACGCAGTATTTT,CASSPDQWTDTQYF
TRBD2,TRBJ2-5,.,TRBV29-1,15,TGCAGCCTCTCCGGACTAGCGGGAGTACTGGAGACCCAGTACTTC,CSLSGLAGVLETQYF
.,TRBJ1-5,.,TRBV19,18,TGTGCCAGTAGTATTCTCCCCAGGCAGGCCTATAGCAATCAGCCCCAGCATTTT,CASSILPRQAYSNQPQHF
.,TRBJ2-7,.,TRBV27,14,TGTGCCAGCAGTCCCGGGACGGTCTCTTACGAGCAGTACTTC,CASSPGTVSYEQYF
.,TRBJ1-4,.,TRBV30,14,TGTGCCTGGAGGATCCAGACAACTAATGAAAAACTGTTTTTT,CAWRIQTTNEKLFF
TRBD2,TRBJ2-1,.,TRBV5-1,16,TGCGCCAGCAGCACAGGACTAGCGGGAGTATTAAATGAGCAGTTCTTC,CASSTGLAGVLNEQFF
.,TRBJ2-7,.,TRBV9,15,TGTGCCAGCAGCAGGAATGACAGGACCCCGTTGGGGCAGTACTTC,CASSRNDRTPLGQYF
.,TRBJ2-1,.,TRBV5-1,14,TGCGCCAGCAGCCCCCAAGGGACTTCCAGGGAGCAGTTCTTC,CASSPQGTSREQFF
.,TRBJ1-3,.,TRBV28,17,TGTGCCAGCAGTTTATTTGCCCCCGCGTACGCTGGAAACACCATATATTTT,CASSLFAPAYAGNTIYF
.,TRBJ1-3,.,TRBV18,17,TGTGCCAGCTCACTGATCGACAGCCTGAGCTCTGGAAACACCATATATTTT,CASSLIDSLSSGNTIYF
TRBD1,TRBJ1-3,.,TRBV29-1,13,TGCAGCGTTAGGGACAGGGGCGGAAACACCATATATTTT,CSVRDRGGNTIYF
TRBD1,TRBJ2-7,.,TRBV30,14,TGTGCCTGGAGTTCGGGACAGGGCACGGGCGAGCAGTACTTC,CAWSSGQGTGEQYF